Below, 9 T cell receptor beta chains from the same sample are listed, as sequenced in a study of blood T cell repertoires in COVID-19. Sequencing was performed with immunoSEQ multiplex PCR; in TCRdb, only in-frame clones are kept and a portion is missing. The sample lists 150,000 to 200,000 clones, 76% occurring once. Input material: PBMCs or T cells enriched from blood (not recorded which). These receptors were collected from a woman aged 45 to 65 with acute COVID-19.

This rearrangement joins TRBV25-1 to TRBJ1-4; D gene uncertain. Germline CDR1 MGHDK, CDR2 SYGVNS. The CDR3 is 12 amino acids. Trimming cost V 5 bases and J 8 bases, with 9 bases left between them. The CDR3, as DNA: TGTGCCAGCAGTCCAAGACACGAAAAACTGTTTTTT. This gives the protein CASSPRHEKLFF.

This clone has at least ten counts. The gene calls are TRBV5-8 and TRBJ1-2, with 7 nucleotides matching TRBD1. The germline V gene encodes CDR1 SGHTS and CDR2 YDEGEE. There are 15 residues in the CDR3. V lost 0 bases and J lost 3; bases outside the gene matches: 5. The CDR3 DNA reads TGTGCCAGCAGCTTGGTCAGGGGGACTGACTATGGCTACACCTTC. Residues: CASSLVRGTDYGYTF.

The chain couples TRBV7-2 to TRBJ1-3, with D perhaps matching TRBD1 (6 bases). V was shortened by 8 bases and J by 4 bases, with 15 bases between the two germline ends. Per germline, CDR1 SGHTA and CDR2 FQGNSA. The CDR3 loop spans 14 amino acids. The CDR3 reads CASSRGDIGNTIYF. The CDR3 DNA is TGTGCCAGCTCCCGGGGGGACATAGGAAACACCATATATTTT.

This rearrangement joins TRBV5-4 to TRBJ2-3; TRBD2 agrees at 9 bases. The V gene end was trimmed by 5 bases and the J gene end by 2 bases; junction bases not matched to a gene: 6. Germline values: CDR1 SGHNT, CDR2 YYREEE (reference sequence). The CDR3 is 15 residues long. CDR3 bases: TGTGCCAGCAGACGACTAGCGGAAGACACAGATACGCAGTATTTT. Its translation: CASRRLAEDTDTQYF. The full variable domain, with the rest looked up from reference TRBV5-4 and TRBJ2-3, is ETGVTQSPTHLIKTRGQQVTLRCSSQSGHNTVSWYQQALGQGPQFIFQYYREEENGRGNFPPRFSGLQFPNYSSELNVNALELDDSALYLCASRRLAEDTDTQYFGPGTRLTVL.

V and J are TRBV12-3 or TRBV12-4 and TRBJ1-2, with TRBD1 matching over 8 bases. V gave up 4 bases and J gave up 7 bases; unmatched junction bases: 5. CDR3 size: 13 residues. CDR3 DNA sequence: TGTGCCAGCAGTTCCCCAGGGGGCGTTGGCTACACCTTC. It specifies CASSSPGGVGYTF.

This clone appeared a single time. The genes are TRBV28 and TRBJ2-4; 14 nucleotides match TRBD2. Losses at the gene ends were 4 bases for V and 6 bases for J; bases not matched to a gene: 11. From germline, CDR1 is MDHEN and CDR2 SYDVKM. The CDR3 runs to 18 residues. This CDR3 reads CASSSRLAGGLRRNIQYF. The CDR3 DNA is TGTGCCAGCAGTTCCAGACTAGCGGGGGGGCTGCGAAGAAACATTCAGTACTTC.

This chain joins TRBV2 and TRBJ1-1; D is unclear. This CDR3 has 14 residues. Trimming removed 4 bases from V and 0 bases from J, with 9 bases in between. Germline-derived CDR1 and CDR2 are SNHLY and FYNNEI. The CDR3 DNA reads TGTGCCAGCAGTGCATACGGGATGAACACTGAAGCTTTCTTT. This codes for CASSAYGMNTEAFF.

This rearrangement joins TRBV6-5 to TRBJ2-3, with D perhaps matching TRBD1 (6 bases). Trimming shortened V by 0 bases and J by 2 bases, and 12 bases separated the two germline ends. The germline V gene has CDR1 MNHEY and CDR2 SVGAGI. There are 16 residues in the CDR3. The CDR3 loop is CASSYSGGRVTDTQYF. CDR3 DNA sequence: TGTGCCAGCAGTTACTCTGGGGGCCGGGTCACAGATACGCAGTATTTT.

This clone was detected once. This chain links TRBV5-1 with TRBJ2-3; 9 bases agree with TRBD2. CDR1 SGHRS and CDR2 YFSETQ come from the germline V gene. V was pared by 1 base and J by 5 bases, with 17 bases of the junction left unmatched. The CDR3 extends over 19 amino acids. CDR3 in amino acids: CASSLSSMSSSGVQDTQYF. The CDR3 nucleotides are TGCGCCAGCAGCTTGAGTAGTATGAGTTCTAGCGGGGTTCAAGATACGCAGTATTTT.